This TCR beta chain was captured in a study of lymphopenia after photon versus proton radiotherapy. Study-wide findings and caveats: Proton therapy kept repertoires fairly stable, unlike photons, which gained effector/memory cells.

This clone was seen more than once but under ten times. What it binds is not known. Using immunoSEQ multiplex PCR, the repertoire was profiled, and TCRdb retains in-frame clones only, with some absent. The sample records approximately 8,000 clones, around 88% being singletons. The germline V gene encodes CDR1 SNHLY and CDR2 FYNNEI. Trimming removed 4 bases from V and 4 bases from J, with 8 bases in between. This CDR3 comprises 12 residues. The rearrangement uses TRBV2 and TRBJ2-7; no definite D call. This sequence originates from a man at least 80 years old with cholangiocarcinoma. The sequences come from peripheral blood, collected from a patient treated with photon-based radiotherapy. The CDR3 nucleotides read TGTGCCAGCAGTGGCGAACTGTACGAGCAGTACTTC. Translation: CASSGELYEQYF. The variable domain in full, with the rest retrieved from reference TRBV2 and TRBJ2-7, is EPEVTQTPSHQVTQMGQEVILRCVPISNHLYFYWYRQILGQKVEFLVSFYNNEISEKSEIFDDQFSVERPDGSNFTLKIRSTKLEDSAMYFCASSGELYEQYFGPGTRLTVT.